This passage covers 13 T cell receptor beta chains from one sample sequenced in a study of blood T cell repertoires in COVID-19. Some clones are missing from TCRdb's copy, which holds only in-frame ones; the method was immunoSEQ multiplex PCR. The repertoire holds around 55,000 clones, with roughly 80% as singletons. Sequences were obtained from peripheral blood. The receptors were sampled from a human donor in a cohort sampled during active or convalescent COVID-19.

The rearrangement uses TRBV5-4 and TRBJ2-3, with 14 nucleotides matching TRBD2. In germline, CDR1 is SGHNT, CDR2 YYREEE (reference sequence). With 5 bases clipped from V and 4 bases from J, the junction kept 3 bases outside the gene matches. This CDR3 is 15 amino acids long. The CDR3: CASRRLAGGADTQYF. The CDR3 bases are TGTGCCAGCAGACGACTAGCGGGGGGGGCAGATACGCAGTATTTT.

The genes are TRBV7-9 and TRBJ1-3; D is possibly TRBD1 (5 bases). Germline V gene sequence: CDR1 SEHNR, CDR2 FQNEAQ (reference sequence). This CDR3 contains 14 residues. V lost 0 bases, J lost 3 bases, and 6 bases lay in between. CDR3 in DNA: TGTGCCAGCAGCTTAGCAGGGGATGGAAACACCATATATTTT. It codes for CASSLAGDGNTIYF.

This clone was seen only once. The chain couples TRBV6-5 to TRBJ2-5, with 8 bases lining up with TRBD1. The CDR3 length is 16 residues. Germline loops: CDR1 MNHEY, CDR2 SVGAGI. V was pared by 4 bases and J by 1 base, with 8 bases of the junction left unmatched. DNA for the CDR3: TGTGCCAGCAGTTCGTCTACCGGGACAGGCCAAGAGACCCAGTACTTC. Protein sequence: CASSSSTGTGQETQYF.

A few counts support this clone. The V call is TRBV5-4, the J call TRBJ2-7; 12 nucleotides match TRBD2. With 0 bases clipped from V and 4 bases from J, the junction kept 5 bases outside the gene matches. The CDR3 runs 16 residues. Per the germline V gene, CDR1 is SGHNT and CDR2 is YYREEE (reference sequence). CDR3 nucleotides: TGTGCCAGCAGCTTGGCCCTAGCGGGGGGGAGTTACGAGCAGTACTTC. It encodes CASSLALAGGSYEQYF.

This clone has just a few counts. This rearrangement joins TRBV18 to TRBJ2-1, with D possibly TRBD1 on 6 matching bases. With 2 bases removed from V and 4 bases from J, the gap between germline ends came to 12 bases. Germline V gene sequence: CDR1 KGHSH, CDR2 LQKENI. This CDR3 comprises 15 residues. This chain's CDR3 is CASSPAQGGYNEQFF. As DNA, the CDR3 is TGTGCCAGCTCACCAGCACAGGGCGGGTACAATGAGCAGTTCTTC.

The genes are TRBV30 and TRBJ1-5; D is possibly TRBD1 (5 bases). Trimming shortened V by 1 base and J by 1 base, and 8 bases separated the two germline ends. Per germline, CDR1 GTSNPN and CDR2 SVGIG (reference sequence). The CDR3 is made up of 14 amino acids. CDR3 sequence (DNA): TGTGCCTGGAGTGGGACAAACAGCAATCAGCCCCAGCATTTT. Its protein is CAWSGTNSNQPQHF. Combining the CDR3 with reference TRBV30 and TRBJ1-5 gives the whole variable domain SQTIHQWPATLVQPVGSPLSLECTVEGTSNPNLYWYRQAAGRGLQLLFYSVGIGQISSEVPQNLSASRPQDRQFILSSKKLLLSDSGFYLCAWSGTNSNQPQHFGDGTRLSIL.

The chain is built from TRBV5-1 and TRBJ2-3, with D perhaps matching TRBD2 (6 bases). With 0 bases removed from V and 6 bases from J, the gap between germline ends came to 14 bases. CDR1 and CDR2 (germline): SGHRS, YFSETQ. The CDR3 consists of 15 residues. In DNA, the CDR3 is TGCGCCAGCAGCTTGGCTAGCGATTCTCGGGATACGCAGTATTTT. This translates into CASSLASDSRDTQYF.

V and J are TRBV29-1 and TRBJ1-1; D is undetermined. The CDR3 sequence is 12 residues long. CDR1 is SQVTM, CDR2 ANQGSEA, per germline. V gave up 3 bases and J gave up 3 bases, with 8 bases separating them. CDR3 region: CSVEGVHTEAFF. As DNA, the CDR3 is TGCAGCGTTGAGGGAGTTCACACTGAAGCTTTCTTT.

V usage is TRBV9 and J usage is TRBJ1-1; D possibly corresponds to TRBD1 (5 bases). Trimming removed 4 bases at V and 3 bases at J, with 13 bases between. The germline V gene encodes CDR1 SGDLS and CDR2 YYNGEE. This CDR3 comprises 14 residues. This CDR3 is CASSSQGRDTEAFF. CDR3 in DNA: TGTGCCAGCAGCTCCCAGGGAAGGGACACTGAAGCTTTCTTT.

The chain links TRBV10-3 to TRBJ1-2; 9 positions agree with TRBD1. This CDR3 spans 15 amino acids. Germline CDR1 reads ENHRY; CDR2 reads SYGVKD. V shed 10 bases and J 4 bases; nucleotides not matched to a gene: 13. In DNA form, the CDR3 reads TGTGCCAGTGGGACAGGGTCAAGTGCGGCCTATGGCTACACCTTC. Translated: CASGTGSSAAYGYTF.

CDR3 bases: TGTGCCAGCAAAGTAACTAGCGGGGGGAGCACCGGGGAGCTGTTTTTT. This codes for CASKVTSGGSTGELFF. The genes are TRBV2 and TRBJ2-2, with 12 bases lining up with TRBD2. Per germline, CDR1 SNHLY and CDR2 FYNNEI. This CDR3 contains 16 residues. With 7 bases clipped from V and 4 bases from J, the junction kept 7 bases outside the gene matches. Supplemented by reference TRBV2 and TRBJ2-2, the full variable domain reads EPEVTQTPSHQVTQMGQEVILRCVPISNHLYFYWYRQILGQKVEFLVSFYNNEISEKSEIFDDQFSVERPDGSNFTLKIRSTKLEDSAMYFCASKVTSGGSTGELFFGEGSRLTVL.

This clone was detected only once. This chain connects TRBV27 to TRBJ1-1, with 8 bases matching TRBD1. The V gene's germline CDR1 is MNHEY and CDR2 SMNVEV (reference sequence). V was pared by 8 bases and J by 5 bases, with 7 bases of the junction left unmatched. This CDR3 spans 13 amino acids. The CDR3 DNA reads TGTGCCAGCGGACAACAGGGGGATACTGAAGCTTTCTTT. Translating it yields CASGQQGDTEAFF.

V usage is TRBV5-5 and J usage is TRBJ2-3, with D unclear. Germline loops: CDR1 SGHKS, CDR2 YYEKEE (reference sequence). Trimming stripped 4 bases from V and 0 bases from J, with 15 bases between. The CDR3 is made up of 16 amino acids. The CDR3 DNA sequence: TGTGCCAGCAGCCTGGAATATTCAACTAGCACAGATACGCAGTATTTT. Its translation: CASSLEYSTSTDTQYF. Full variable domain (remainder filled in from reference TRBV5-5 and TRBJ2-3): DAGVTQSPTHLIKTRGQQVTLRCSPISGHKSVSWYQQVLGQGPQFIFQYYEKEERGRGNFPDRFSARQFPNYSSELNVNALLLGDSALYLCASSLEYSTSTDTQYFGPGTRLTVL.